The clone carrying this T cell receptor beta chain was observed at least ten times. Antigen: not known. Patients underwent thyroid surgery, and none had received any treatment before it. From germline, CDR1 is SGHRS and CDR2 YFSETQ. With 4 bases clipped from V and 5 bases from J, the junction kept 13 bases outside the gene matches. This CDR3 comprises 16 residues. The data are from a study of metastatic and nonmetastatic thyroid tumors. Study-wide background: Malignant thyroid and benign thyroid patients provided blood and tumor or nodule tissue whose repertoires were compared. Points from the study as a whole: In blood and tumor, TCR beta diversity was reportedly significantly higher in malignant thyroid tumors than in benign nodules.

As processed by the authors: Clinicopathological groups of papillary thyroid cancer showed CDR3 differences that were used to build a distant-metastasis classifier. TCRdb re-called the PCR reads through MiXCR. These V and J calls are TCRdb output, not the study's own analysis. This table holds about 30,000 clones, roughly 4% found once. The receptor's source is a female donor with papillary thyroid cancer or a benign thyroid nodule (not recorded which). Some clones in this sample may be carry-over from other donors' samples. Sequencing input: blood. The chain joins TRBV5-1 to TRBJ2-7; 9 bases are shared with TRBD1. Written as DNA, the CDR3 is TGCGCCAGCAGCCCGGAACAGGGGGCAAGGTCGGACGAGCAGTACTTC. Its protein is CASSPEQGARSDEQYF.